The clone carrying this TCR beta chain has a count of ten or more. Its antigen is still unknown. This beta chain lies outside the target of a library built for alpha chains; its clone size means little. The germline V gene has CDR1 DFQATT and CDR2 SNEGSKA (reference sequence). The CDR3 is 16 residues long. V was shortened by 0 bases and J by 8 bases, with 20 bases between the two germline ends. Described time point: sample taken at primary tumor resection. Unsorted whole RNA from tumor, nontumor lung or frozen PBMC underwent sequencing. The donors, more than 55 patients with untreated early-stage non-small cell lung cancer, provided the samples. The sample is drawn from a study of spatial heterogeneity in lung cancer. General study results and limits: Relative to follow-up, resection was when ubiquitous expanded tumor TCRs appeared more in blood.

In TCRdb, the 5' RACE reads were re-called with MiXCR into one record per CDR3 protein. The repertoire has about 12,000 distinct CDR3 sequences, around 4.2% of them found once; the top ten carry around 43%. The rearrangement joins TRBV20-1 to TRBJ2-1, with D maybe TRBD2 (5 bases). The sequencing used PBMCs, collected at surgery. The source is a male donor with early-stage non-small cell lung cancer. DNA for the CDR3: TGCAGTGCTAGAGATTGGTCTGGCGGGCTTGACGATGAGCAGTTCTTC. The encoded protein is CSARDWSGGLDDEQFF.